The TCR beta chain under discussion was sequenced for a study of blood T cells in healthy people across ages (dated by TCRdb to about 2015). About the study as a whole: In model experiments, template switching captured roughly one uniquely barcoded TCR beta cDNA molecule for every two T cells. Using deep sequencing normalized with unique cDNA molecular identifiers, the study measured how TCR beta repertoire diversity changes with age. Donors were grouped into four age groups: young (average approximately 15 years), middle-aged (about 40), aged (roughly 62) and long-lived (over 80). Donors of different ages were randomly distributed across sequencing lanes to avoid experimental bias. The study analyzed two additional independent replicas of 1 million unique cDNA reads from the same blood draw for two donors, one aged 18 to 30 and one aged 80 or older.

Donors were a few dozen systemically healthy Caucasian individuals from Russia aged roughly 6 to 90 years. Each donor gave 9.5 to 10 milliliters of peripheral blood, drawn into EDTA-treated Vacutainer tubes. Ficoll-Paque density-gradient centrifugation was used to isolate PBMCs, with at least 6.5 million per sample. Total RNA, at least 6 micrograms per sample, was extracted from PBMCs with Trizol reagent. For every donor, an aliquot of PBMCs went through flow cytometry to measure the percentages of naive CD45RAhigh/CD27high T cells. Points the paper makes about the study in general: As age increased, observed TCR beta diversity per million T cells dropped in a roughly linear way, and a significant reduction was already evident by age about 40. The long-lived group showed more naive CD4+ T cells, fewer expanded clones and increased TCR diversity than the aged group, suggesting age selection. The percentage of naive T cells measured by flow cytometry correlated strongly with observed TCR beta diversity. Since profiling was done on bulk unsorted PBMCs, naive and antigen-experienced compartments could not be conclusively compared. Estimates of total diversity based on one million sequenced T cells were considered lower bounds and underestimates. Because donor CMV infection status was unknown, age-related changes in expanded clonotypes were potentially confounded.

Regarding this clonotype: Its recognized antigen is unknown. Qualities for individual bases were not recorded, and no much larger clone is one base off.

The library was made by 5' RACE. Sequencer: Illumina HiSeq 2500. A second roughly 6 to 12 cycle PCR used a sample-barcoded 5' primer and a J-beta primer mix. A unique molecular identifier was introduced onto each TCR beta cDNA molecule by a template-switch 5' adaptor carrying 12 random nucleotides. Each sample yielded at least 2.5 million CDR3-containing paired-end reads. First-strand cDNA was synthesized from all RNA with the Mint cDNA synthesis kit, primed by a TRBC-specific oligonucleotide. All cDNA was treated with uracil-DNA glycosylase and then went through a first 18-cycle PCR with the universal primers M1SS and BC2_uni_R. The source study handled its data this way. For normalization, 1 million high-quality reads, each with a distinct molecular identifier, were randomly selected from each sample. Instead of being binned into consensus sequences, reads that shared molecular identifiers were thrown out. MiTCR, set to a Q25 quality threshold and the strictest error-elimination algorithm, was used for CDR3 identification, clonotype clustering and error correction. Lower-bound total TCR beta diversity was estimated with a nonparametric unseen species model using Euler transformation. The public sequencing data were trimmed at Q25 with fastp and processed into clonotypes with MiXCR by TCRdb, which kept only in-frame beta chains. Rows with a matching CDR3 protein are joined into one entry that keeps the most common DNA and genes. The V and J calls come from TCRdb's annotation, not from the publication. For this sample there are hundreds of thousands of distinct CDR3 sequences; 58% appear just once. The ten largest clonotypes hold 30% to 45% of the sample.

According to the germline V gene (reference sequence), CDR1 reads LGHDT and CDR2 reads YNNKEL. The CDR3 runs 17 residues from the cysteine to the phenylalanine. Only CDR3 DNA remains: 51 bases, in frame from the first base. The junction shows trimming of 1 base on V and 3 bases on J, and the gene matches do not reach 7 bases of it. The sequence derives from a man between 60 and 75 years old in good health. The rearranged chain carries TRBV3-1 and TRBJ1-4, and TRBD1 aligns with 8 junction nucleotides. What was sequenced was blood. The sequence in DNA is TGTGCCAGCAGCCAAGCCTCCAGGGGGCCATCTAATGAAAAACTGTTTTTT. This encodes CASSQASRGPSNEKLFF.